This is a list of T cell receptor beta chains from one sample in a study of blood T cell repertoires in COVID-19. Measured with immunoSEQ multiplex PCR; TCRdb has only the in-frame clones, and not every one. The data hold some 340,000 clones, with 85% observed a single time. The sample taken for sequencing was peripheral blood. These receptors all stem from a woman aged 18-29 years with acute or convalescent COVID-19. Each CDR3 is given with its conserved first and last residue. D genes are given only for firm matches. Clone size is given for some rows only: seen once, a few or many times, or a class if the clone is expanded.

>TRBJ1-5|NA|NA|TRBV28
TGTGCCAGCAGTTTATCTCCGGACGCCTCGGGGGGGCATTTT
CASSLSPDASGGHF
>TRBJ1-5|once|NA|TRBV10-2
TGCGCCAGCAGTGATTTCCAGAGCAATCAGCCCCAGCATTTT
CASSDFQSNQPQHF
>TRBJ1-2|few|TRBD1|TRBV5-5
TGTGCCAGCAGCTCCTCGACCCAAATGACAGGGGCCTATGGCTACACCTTC
CASSSSTQMTGAYGYTF
>TRBJ2-3|NA|TRBD1|TRBV12-3/TRBV12-4
TGTGCCAGCAGGACAGGGAAGCAAGATACGCAGTATTTT
CASRTGKQDTQYF
>TRBJ2-3|NA|TRBD2|TRBV19
TGTGCCAGTAGTATTGGGGCCGCTAGCGGGGGGACAGATACGCAGTATTTT
CASSIGAASGGTDTQYF
>TRBJ1-1|NA|NA|TRBV19
TGTGCCAGTAGTATTGGGACAACTGAAGCTTTCTTT
CASSIGTTEAFF
>TRBJ1-1|NA|NA|TRBV19
TGTGCCAGTAGAGGGGGGGCAGGCGGGGACCCTGAAGCTTTCTTT
CASRGGAGGDPEAFF
>TRBJ1-1|NA|NA|TRBV19
TGTGCCAGTACCCACACGGGGTTGAACACTGAAGCTTTCTTT
CASTHTGLNTEAFF
>TRBJ1-4|NA|TRBD1|TRBV2
TGTGCCACCCGAAAACGCACAGGGGTTAATGAAAAACTGTTTTTT
CATRKRTGVNEKLFF
>TRBJ2-7|NA|TRBD2|TRBV4-1
TGCGCCAGCAGCCCTGGGGCTAGCGGGACCTACGAGCAGTACTTC
CASSPGASGTYEQYF
>TRBJ1-5|NA|TRBD1|TRBV11-2
TGTGCCAGCAGCAACACAGGGGGCACCCAGCCCCAGCATTTT
CASSNTGGTQPQHF
>TRBJ1-1|NA|NA|TRBV10-1
TGCGCCAGCAGTGAGTCAGGGGCGGTTGAAGCTTTCTTT
CASSESGAVEAFF
>TRBJ1-1|once|NA|TRBV18
TGTGCCACCGTAGGGACTGTGAACACTGAAGCTTTCTTT
CATVGTVNTEAFF
>TRBJ1-6|few|NA|TRBV10-3
TGTGCCATCAGTCCTAGCGGGGGGTATTCACCCCTCCACTTT
CAISPSGGYSPLHF
>TRBJ2-7|once|NA|TRBV27
TGTGCCAGCAGTTTATCCGAGGGAGAGGCAGGCGAGCAGTACTTC
CASSLSEGEAGEQYF
>TRBJ2-7|NA|NA|TRBV18
TGTGCCAGCTCACCATACGCGGGGCAGACGGCCTACGAGCAGTACTTC
CASSPYAGQTAYEQYF
>TRBJ2-3|once|TRBD2|TRBV5-1
TGCGCCAGCAGCTTGGCCTCGCGGGGGGGCACAGATACGCAGTATTTT
CASSLASRGGTDTQYF
>TRBJ1-6|NA|NA|TRBV30
TGTGCCTGGAGGGCAAACCGGGATGTTAATTCACCCCTCCACTTT
CAWRANRDVNSPLHF